This T cell receptor beta chain was recovered during a study of PD-L1 blockade in urothelial cancer. Whole-study context: Males with urothelial cancer arising in the bladder constituted twenty-five of the 29 patients.

Assay used: immunoSEQ multiplex PCR; TCRdb lists only in-frame clones, some missing. The table lists nearly 50,000 clones, roughly 84% of them singletons. In regard to this clone: As yet, its antigen is unknown.

Time point described: peripheral blood 6 weeks after treatment start. V lost 3 bases to trimming and J lost 1 base; unmatched junction nucleotides: 2. The CDR3 totals 14 residues. Germline V gene sequence: CDR1 SGHDN, CDR2 FVKESK. Broader study findings: Blood TCR clonality below the median before treatment was a predictor of better survival. Larger 3-week expansion of tumor-associated blood clones was seen in durable-benefit patients.

The source was PBMCs, collected around atezolizumab (anti-PD-L1) treatment. The J gene is TRBJ1-1, the V gene TRBV14, with 7 positions matching TRBD1. The TCR was taken from a man over 45 with urothelial cancer. The CDR3 here is CASSQYRGNTEAFF. The CDR3 bases are TGTGCCAGCAGCCAGTACAGGGGGAACACTGAAGCTTTCTTT.